The 21 T cell receptor beta chains in this list originate from one sample, sequenced in a study of cytomegalovirus exposure and HLA in healthy donors. The PCR had 60 Vbeta and 13 Jbeta primers. TCRdb's table, derived via immunoSEQ multiplex PCR, lists solely in-frame clones and lacks some. This repertoire shows 95,000 to 150,000 clones, over 65% found once; its top ten account for 2.5% to 3.5%. Sequences were obtained from PBMCs. The receptors were gathered from a woman in her forties in good health and CMV-seropositive.

The chain employs TRBV5-1 and TRBJ2-1; the match to TRBD2 covers 11 bases. V shed 4 bases, J shed 3 bases, and the junction held 6 bases outside the gene matches. CDR3 length: 16 residues. Germline CDR1 reads SGHRS; CDR2 reads YFSETQ. The CDR3 nucleotides are TGCGCCAGCAGCAGCCGGACTAGCGGGTTCTACAATGAGCAGTTCTTC. This sequence encodes CASSSRTSGFYNEQFF.

The gene calls are TRBV7-8 and TRBJ2-1; D perhaps matches TRBD1 (5 bases). V was trimmed by 5 bases and J by 2 bases, leaving 10 bases between them. The CDR3 runs 14 residues. Germline loops: CDR1 SGHVS, CDR2 FQNEAQ. CDR3 sequence reads: CASSPRTTYNEQFF. CDR3 nucleotide sequence: TGTGCCAGCAGCCCTCGGACAACCTACAATGAGCAGTTCTTC.

The chain couples TRBV6-5 to TRBJ1-1; 7 bases agree with TRBD1. The CDR3 is 13 amino acids. V trimming: 8 bases; J trimming: 5 bases; junction bases outside the gene matches: 8. The germline V gene encodes CDR1 MNHEY and CDR2 SVGAGI. CDR3 loop: CASGSTGRTEAFF. The CDR3 DNA is TGTGCCAGCGGGTCGACAGGGAGGACTGAAGCTTTCTTT.

This rearrangement joins TRBV5-8 to TRBJ1-1, with TRBD1 matching over 7 bases. Germline V gene lookup returns CDR1 SGHTS and CDR2 YDEGEE. The CDR3 sequence is 14 residues long. V lost 1 base, J lost 1 base, and 1 base stayed unmatched. Written as DNA, the CDR3 is TGTGCCAGCAGCTTGTACAGGGGGAACACTGAAGCTTTCTTT. Its translation: CASSLYRGNTEAFF.

J is TRBJ2-3 and V is TRBV5-4; no firm D call. The CDR3 is 14 residues long. CDR1 is SGHNT and CDR2 is YYREEE in the germline V gene (reference sequence). With 4 bases removed from V and 0 bases from J, the gap between germline ends came to 9 bases. In DNA, the CDR3 is TGTGCCAGCAGCGTAAAGAGGAGCACAGATACGCAGTATTTT. This gives the protein CASSVKRSTDTQYF.

V is TRBV5-1 and J is TRBJ2-3; D is unresolved. Trimming removed 2 bases at V and 0 bases at J, with 7 bases between. The CDR3 contains 14 residues. Germline-derived CDR1 and CDR2 are SGHRS and YFSETQ. The CDR3 region has the DNA TGCGCCAGCAGCTTAGAGACTAGCACAGATACGCAGTATTTT. Protein: CASSLETSTDTQYF. Complete variable domain (other parts from reference TRBV5-1 and TRBJ2-3): KAGVTQTPRYLIKTRGQQVTLSCSPISGHRSVSWYQQTPGQGLQFLFEYFSETQRNKGNFPGRFSGRQFSNSRSEMNVSTLELGDSALYLCASSLETSTDTQYFGPGTRLTVL.

This chain uses TRBV5-1 with TRBJ2-5, with TRBD1 identical over 7 bases. Germline assignment: CDR1 SGHRS and CDR2 YFSETQ. The CDR3 covers 15 residues. Unmatched junction bases numbered 6, after V lost 0 bases and J lost 4 bases. CDR3 residues: CASSLEGTVGETQYF. CDR3 DNA sequence: TGCGCCAGCAGCTTGGAAGGGACAGTCGGAGAGACCCAGTACTTC.

V gene TRBV5-1 combines with J gene TRBJ1-3, with 9 bases identical to TRBD1. The germline gives CDR1 SGHRS, CDR2 YFSETQ. The CDR3 is 16 residues long. Trimming removed 4 bases from V and 3 bases from J; junction bases left unmatched: 8. The CDR3 sequence is CASSLTDRGGGNTIYF. The CDR3 bases are TGCGCCAGCAGCCTTACGGACAGGGGAGGTGGAAACACCATATATTTT.

The chain uses TRBV5-4 and TRBJ2-7, with D tentatively TRBD1 (6 bases). In germline, CDR1 is SGHNT, CDR2 YYREEE (reference sequence). V gave up 2 bases and J gave up 5 bases, with 17 bases separating them. The CDR3 covers 15 residues. In DNA, the CDR3 is TGTGCCAGCAGCTTCCCAGGGACAAGGTCAAACGAGCAGTACTTC. As protein: CASSFPGTRSNEQYF. The whole variable domain, remainder taken from reference TRBV5-4 and TRBJ2-7, is ETGVTQSPTHLIKTRGQQVTLRCSSQSGHNTVSWYQQALGQGPQFIFQYYREEENGRGNFPPRFSGLQFPNYSSELNVNALELDDSALYLCASSFPGTRSNEQYFGPGTRLTVT.

The V and J genes are TRBV27 and TRBJ1-2; maybe TRBD1 (6 bases). The CDR3 spans 13 residues. V lost 5 bases and J lost 4, with 11 bases in between. In germline, CDR1 is MNHEY, CDR2 SMNVEV (reference sequence). This chain's CDR3 is CASSLTGSYGYTF. The CDR3 DNA follows: TGTGCCAGCAGTCTAACAGGGAGCTATGGCTACACCTTC.

This clone was found once. The V gene is TRBV4-2, the J gene TRBJ2-5, with D tentatively TRBD2 (6 bases). The V and J ends lost 0 bases and 4 bases respectively, with 12 bases between them. Germline V gene data show CDR1 as LGHNA and CDR2 as YNFKEQ. The CDR3 length is 15 residues. CDR3 loop: CASSQDVGGGETQYF. CDR3 in DNA: TGTGCCAGCAGCCAAGATGTGGGGGGAGGAGAGACCCAGTACTTC.

V and J are TRBV5-4 and TRBJ2-7, with 7 positions matching TRBD1. The CDR3 totals 13 residues. In germline, CDR1 is SGHNT, CDR2 YYREEE (reference sequence). V was clipped by 0 bases and J by 3 bases; unmatched bases: 0. The CDR3 region has the DNA TGTGCCAGCAGCTTGGGGACAGGCTACGAGCAGTACTTC. The encoded protein is CASSLGTGYEQYF.

The chain carries TRBV7-9 and TRBJ1-1; 8 bases align to TRBD1. V gave up 2 bases and J gave up 0 bases; unmatched junction bases: 2. Germline assignment: CDR1 SEHNR and CDR2 FQNEAQ (reference sequence). The CDR3 consists of 15 residues. CDR3 in amino acids: CASSLPDRVNTEAFF. CDR3 nucleotide sequence: TGTGCCAGCAGCTTACCGGACAGGGTGAACACTGAAGCTTTCTTT.

The chain couples TRBV19 to TRBJ2-7; TRBD2 matches at 11 bases. The CDR3 is made up of 16 amino acids. Germline loops: CDR1 LNHDA, CDR2 SQIVND (reference sequence). Unmatched junction bases numbered 9, after V lost 6 bases and J lost 2 bases. This chain's CDR3 is CASSRLAGGTPYEQYF. CDR3 nucleotide sequence: TGTGCCAGTAGCCGGCTAGCGGGAGGAACCCCCTACGAGCAGTACTTC.

The V and J genes are TRBV7-6 and TRBJ1-1, with a weak D call TRBD1 (6 bases). This CDR3 region has 15 residues. Per the germline V gene, CDR1 is SGHVS and CDR2 is FNYEAQ. Trimming removed 1 base from V and 7 bases from J, with 16 bases in between. Here the CDR3 DNA reads TGTGCCAGCAGCTTAGGGGGGCAACAGGGAAATGAAGCTTTCTTT. Translated: CASSLGGQQGNEAFF.

This chain joins TRBV4-3 and TRBJ2-1, with 7 bases matching TRBD2. The CDR3 covers 15 residues. V was pared by 0 bases and J by 5 bases, with 4 bases of the junction left unmatched. Germline CDR1 is LGHNA and CDR2 is YSLEER. DNA for the CDR3: TGCGCCAGCAGCCAAGAGGGGAGGGGAGACAATGAGCAGTTCTTC. Its protein product is CASSQEGRGDNEQFF.

The gene calls are TRBV6-5 and TRBJ1-3; perhaps TRBD1 as D (5 bases). This CDR3 is 14 amino acids long. CDR1 is MNHEY and CDR2 is SVGAGI in the germline V gene. Deletions cut 4 bases from V and 4 bases from J, with 11 bases between. The CDR3 nucleotides are TGTGCCAGCAGTTGGGCAGGGCGAGGAAACACCATATATTTT. As protein: CASSWAGRGNTIYF.

The V call is TRBV30, the J call TRBJ1-1; maybe TRBD1 (6 bases). Trimming shortened V by 5 bases and J by 8 bases, and 12 bases separated the two germline ends. Germline V gives CDR1 GTSNPN, CDR2 SVGIG (reference sequence). CDR3 length: 11 amino acids. The CDR3 nucleotides are TGTGCCTGGGGCCAAAGGGGGGAAGCTTTCTTT. Encoded protein: CAWGQRGEAFF. The full variable domain, its missing parts supplied by reference TRBV30 and TRBJ1-1, is SQTIHQWPATLVQPVGSPLSLECTVEGTSNPNLYWYRQAAGRGLQLLFYSVGIGQISSEVPQNLSASRPQDRQFILSSKKLLLSDSGFYLCAWGQRGEAFFGQGTRLTVV.

The chain is built from TRBV15 and TRBJ1-2, with D tentatively TRBD1 (6 bases). The CDR3 consists of 16 residues. CDR1 LNHNV and CDR2 YYDKDF come from the germline V gene (reference sequence). The germline V and J ends were trimmed by 8 bases and 0 bases, with 19 bases remaining between them. CDR3 loop: CATGGGNRPPNYGYTF. The CDR3 DNA reads TGTGCCACCGGGGGGGGCAACCGACCCCCTAACTATGGCTACACCTTC.

The chain carries TRBV18 and TRBJ2-6; TRBD1 might be the D (5 bases). From germline, CDR1 is KGHSH and CDR2 LQKENI. Trimming cost V 4 bases and J 0 bases, with 7 bases left between them. The CDR3 extends over 15 amino acids. Here the CDR3 DNA reads TGTGCCAGCTCACTGACAGCCTCTGGGGCCAACGTCCTGACTTTC. Its protein is CASSLTASGANVLTF.

The genes are TRBV9 and TRBJ1-4, with D maybe TRBD1 (5 bases). The CDR3 is made up of 14 amino acids. Germline-derived CDR1 and CDR2 are SGDLS and YYNGEE. V was pared by 0 bases and J by 8 bases, with 11 bases between. For the CDR3, the DNA is TGTGCCAGCAGCGTAGTGCCAGGGAACGAAAAACTGTTTTTT. This translates into CASSVVPGNEKLFF. Full variable domain (rest looked up from reference TRBV9 and TRBJ1-4): DSGVTQTPKHLITATGQRVTLRCSPRSGDLSVYWYQQSLDQGLQFLIQYYNGEERAKGNILERFSAQQFPDLHSELNLSSLELGDSALYFCASSVVPGNEKLFFGSGTQLSVL.